One sample yielded the 21 T cell receptor beta chains listed below, sequenced in a study of identical twins. TCRdb re-derived calls from the 5' RACE reads in MiXCR, one entry per CDR3 protein. The table shows more than 250,000 distinct CDR3 sequences, with more than 6.5% occurring only once. These same data were also listed under a study on yellow fever vaccine responses in identical twins.

The sequencing input was memory (CD45RO+) T cells sorted from blood. The receptors originated from a woman aged 18-35 years in good health.

The sample holds a few counts of this clonotype. Just one base apart from a much larger clone, this may be a read error. The chain has TRBV6-1 and TRBJ2-7; 9 bases fit TRBD1. This CDR3 region has 13 residues. The germline V gene encodes CDR1 MNHNS and CDR2 SASEGT. V trimming: 8 bases; J trimming: 4 bases; junction bases outside the gene matches: 6. The CDR3 loop reads CASSGTGLYEQYF. The CDR3 nucleotides read TGTGCCAGCTCCGGGACAGGGTTGTACGAGCAGTACTTC.

This clonotype has at least ten counts. The chain employs TRBV29-1 and TRBJ2-1; D perhaps matches TRBD2 (5 bases). Germline lookup yields CDR1 SQVTM and CDR2 ANQGSEA. V dropped 3 bases and J dropped 6 bases, with 15 bases sitting between them. CDR3 length: 14 amino acids. CDR3: CSVERNYGVNEQFF. CDR3 DNA sequence: TGCAGCGTTGAGAGAAACTACGGGGTCAATGAGCAGTTCTTC.

There are many counts of this clonotype. V gene TRBV5-1 combines with J gene TRBJ2-2, with TRBD1 identical over 7 bases. J was trimmed by 0 bases and V by 3 bases; bases with no gene match: 5. Germline lookup yields CDR1 SGHRS and CDR2 YFSETQ. This CDR3 has 16 amino acids. Here the CDR3 reads CASSSIDRANTGELFF. CDR3 in DNA: TGCGCCAGCAGCTCCATCGACAGGGCGAACACCGGGGAGCTGTTTTTT. Variable domain in full (rest from reference TRBV5-1 and TRBJ2-2): KAGVTQTPRYLIKTRGQQVTLSCSPISGHRSVSWYQQTPGQGLQFLFEYFSETQRNKGNFPGRFSGRQFSNSRSEMNVSTLELGDSALYLCASSSIDRANTGELFFGEGSRLTVL.

The V call is TRBV25-1, the J call TRBJ2-7; 13 nucleotides align to TRBD2. The germline V gene has CDR1 MGHDK and CDR2 SYGVNS. V gave up 8 bases and J gave up 2 bases; unmatched junction bases: 9. The CDR3 has 16 residues. The DNA for the CDR3 is TGTGCCAGCTCAAGAACCGGGACTAGCGGGACCTACGAGCAGTACTTC. This gives the protein CASSRTGTSGTYEQYF.

This clonotype was detected many times. The chain combines TRBV28 with TRBJ1-2, with D unresolved. Trimming pared 2 bases from V and 6 bases from J, leaving 10 bases between. Germline CDR1 is MDHEN and CDR2 is SYDVKM. This CDR3 comprises 13 residues. CDR3 sequence reads: CASSLTDPHGYTF. In nucleotides, the CDR3 is TGTGCCAGCAGTTTAACAGACCCTCATGGCTACACCTTC.

The table lists this clonotype with a few counts. The chain carries TRBV7-2 and TRBJ2-7, with D possibly being TRBD1 (5 bases). The CDR3 loop spans 14 amino acids. Germline values: CDR1 SGHTA, CDR2 FQGNSA. The germline V and J ends were trimmed by 4 bases and 0 bases, with 10 bases remaining between them. This CDR3 reads CASSSSGISYEQYF. As DNA, the CDR3 is TGTGCCAGCAGCTCGTCAGGGATCTCCTACGAGCAGTACTTC.

The chain joins TRBV20-1 to TRBJ2-3, with D possibly matching TRBD2 (5 bases). V dropped 2 bases and J dropped 5 bases, with 23 bases sitting between them. Germline CDR1 and CDR2: DFQATT and SNEGSKA (reference sequence). The CDR3 runs to 17 residues. The CDR3: CSARPQSGRVEGDTQYF. Here the CDR3 DNA reads TGCAGTGCTAGACCCCAATCTGGGCGGGTAGAGGGAGATACGCAGTATTTT.

This clonotype was seen ten or more times. This chain connects TRBV28 to TRBJ1-6; D is unresolved. The V end was cut by 4 bases, the J end by 3 bases, with 16 bases between. CDR1 MDHEN and CDR2 SYDVKM come from the germline V gene. The CDR3 loop spans 17 amino acids. CDR3 sequence reads: CASSYDTSTYYNSPLHF. The CDR3 DNA reads as TGTGCCAGCAGTTATGACACCTCTACTTACTATAATTCACCCCTCCACTTT.

This clonotype has only a few counts. The chain has TRBV11-2 and TRBJ2-7; no clear D. V was cut by 1 base and J by 0 bases, with 13 bases left in between. Looked up from germline, CDR1 is SGHAT and CDR2 is FQNNGV. The CDR3 is 16 amino acids. Here the CDR3 DNA reads TGTGCCAGCAGCTTAGTGGCCTACCAACCCTCCTACGAGCAGTACTTC. This sequence encodes CASSLVAYQPSYEQYF.

For this clonotype: The junction departs from the called germline gene at one end, perhaps through a read error. The chain employs TRBV14 and TRBJ2-2; 7 bases line up with TRBD1. CDR1 and CDR2 (germline): SGHDN, FVKESK. The CDR3 covers 17 residues. This chain's CDR3 is CASSQAFRQGSTGELLF. In nucleotides, the CDR3 is TGTGCCAGCAGCCAAGCTTTTCGACAGGGTAGCACCGGGGAGCTGCTTTTT. The whole variable domain, remainder taken from reference TRBV14 and TRBJ2-2, is EAGVTQFPSHSVIEKGQTVTLRCDPISGHDNLYWYRRVMGKEIKFLLHFVKESKQDESGMPNNRFLAERTGGTYSTLKVQPAELEDSGVYFCASSQAFRQGSTGELLFGEGSRLTVL.

The CDR3 region has the DNA TGTGCCACCCACGGGACAGACGAGTCCTACGAGCAGTACGTC. Its translation: CATHGTDESYEQYV. The chain combines TRBV24-1 with TRBJ2-7, with 7 bases identical to TRBD1. J lost 1 base, V lost 9 bases, and 8 bases had no gene match. The CDR3 sequence is 14 residues long. Germline values: CDR1 KGHDR, CDR2 SFDVKD.

Many counts were recorded for this clonotype. J is TRBJ2-7 and V is TRBV12-3 or TRBV12-4; 7 positions agree with TRBD1. Losses at the gene ends were 4 bases for V and 3 bases for J; bases not matched to a gene: 12. This CDR3 contains 16 residues. DNA of the CDR3: TGTGCCAGCAGTTCTTCCGGGACAGCCGGAATCTACGAGCAGTACTTC. It translates to CASSSSGTAGIYEQYF.

This clonotype has more than one count but fewer than ten. The chain carries TRBV5-1 and TRBJ1-1; D unresolved. Per germline, CDR1 SGHRS and CDR2 YFSETQ. CDR3 size: 15 residues. Trimming stripped 2 bases from V and 2 bases from J, with 13 bases between. CDR3 coding DNA: TGCGCCAGCAGCTTAACGGAGGGCACCAACACTGAAGCTTTCTTT. Encoded protein: CASSLTEGTNTEAFF. The complete variable domain, with remaining parts taken from reference TRBV5-1 and TRBJ1-1, reads KAGVTQTPRYLIKTRGQQVTLSCSPISGHRSVSWYQQTPGQGLQFLFEYFSETQRNKGNFPGRFSGRQFSNSRSEMNVSTLELGDSALYLCASSLTEGTNTEAFFGQGTRLTVV.

This clonotype was observed a handful of times. The V call is TRBV28, the J call TRBJ1-5; D remains unclear. The germline V gene encodes CDR1 MDHEN and CDR2 SYDVKM. The V end was cut by 6 bases, the J end by 3 bases, with 6 bases between. This CDR3 has 12 amino acids. CDR3 sequence: CASRKINQPQHF. In DNA, the CDR3 is TGTGCCAGCAGAAAGATCAATCAGCCCCAGCATTTT.

The V and J genes are TRBV20-1 and TRBJ2-1, with a possible D match to TRBD2 (6 bases). V shed 3 bases and J shed 0 bases, with 9 bases lying between them. In germline, CDR1 is DFQATT, CDR2 SNEGSKA (reference sequence). The CDR3 runs 14 residues. In nucleotides, the CDR3 is TGCAGTGCTAGGAGCGGGTACTCCTACAATGAGCAGTTCTTC. Its protein product is CSARSGYSYNEQFF.

The chain uses TRBV19 and TRBJ2-7; TRBD1 aligns across 8 bases. CDR3 length: 15 residues. The V and J ends lost 1 base and 4 bases, in that order; junction bases with no gene match: 6. In germline, CDR1 is LNHDA, CDR2 SQIVND (reference sequence). CDR3 sequence: CASSIAQGAVYEQYF. In nucleotides, the CDR3 is TGTGCCAGTAGTATAGCCCAGGGGGCTGTGTACGAGCAGTACTTC.

This clonotype was seen many times. The chain employs TRBV12-3 or TRBV12-4 and TRBJ2-7; D remains ambiguous. The CDR3 sequence is 11 residues long. Deletions cut 2 bases from V and 7 bases from J, with 6 bases between. The CDR3: CASSLMGEQYF. CDR3 nucleotide sequence: TGTGCCAGCAGTTTAATGGGTGAGCAGTACTTC.

This clonotype was seen at least ten times. This rearrangement joins TRBV11-2 to TRBJ1-2; possibly TRBD1 for D (5 bases). The germline V and J ends were trimmed by 3 bases and 4 bases, with 9 bases remaining between them. Germline V lookup: CDR1 SGHAT, CDR2 FQNNGV. CDR3 length: 13 amino acids. The CDR3 DNA sequence: TGTGCCAGCAGCTTGGGGGACGTCTATGGCTACACCTTC. Translating gives CASSLGDVYGYTF.

This clonotype was counted between two and nine times. The chain joins TRBV29-1 to TRBJ2-7; D perhaps matches TRBD2 (5 bases). Germline CDR1 is SQVTM and CDR2 is ANQGSEA. Trimming took 2 bases from V and 5 from J, leaving 13 bases between them. The CDR3 totals 13 residues. CDR3 DNA: TGCAGCGTTGAAACGGGGTTTAGAAACGAGCAGTACTTC. Translating it yields CSVETGFRNEQYF.

This clonotype was observed many times. The chain recombines TRBV10-3 with TRBJ1-5; a weak D match, TRBD1 (5 bases). Germline-derived CDR1 and CDR2 are ENHRY and SYGVKD. CDR3 length: 17 amino acids. V was shortened by 2 bases and J by 2 bases, with 16 bases between the two germline ends. The CDR3 is CAISEPPEGRGNQPQHF. In DNA, the CDR3 is TGTGCCATCAGTGAGCCCCCGGAGGGGAGGGGCAATCAGCCCCAGCATTTT.

This clonotype is a singleton in its sample. The CDR3 DNA follows: TGTGCCAGTAGTCCACTAGGTTCTGGGGCCAACGTCCTGACTTTC. This encodes CASSPLGSGANVLTF. The rearrangement links TRBV19 to TRBJ2-6; tentative D call: TRBD2 (5 bases). This CDR3 region has 15 residues. CDR1 is LNHDA and CDR2 is SQIVND in the germline V gene (reference sequence). Trimming took 5 bases from V and 1 from J, leaving 9 bases between them.